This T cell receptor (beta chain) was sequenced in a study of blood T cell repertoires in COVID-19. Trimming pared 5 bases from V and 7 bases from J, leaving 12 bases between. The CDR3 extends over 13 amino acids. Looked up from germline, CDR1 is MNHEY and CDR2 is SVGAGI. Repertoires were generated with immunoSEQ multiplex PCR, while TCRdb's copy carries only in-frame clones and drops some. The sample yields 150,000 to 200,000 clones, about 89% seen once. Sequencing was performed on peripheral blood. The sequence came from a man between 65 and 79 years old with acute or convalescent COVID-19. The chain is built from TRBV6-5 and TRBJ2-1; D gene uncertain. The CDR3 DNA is TGTGCCAGCAGTCCCATACTGAGTAATGAGCAGTTCTTC. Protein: CASSPILSNEQFF.